One and the same sample provided the 13 T cell receptor beta chains below, sequenced in a study of T cells expressing NK-cell markers. TCRdb reprocessed the 5' RACE reads, keeping one entry per CDR3 protein, no DNA. The table lists 150,000 or so distinct CDR3 sequences. Material: blood T cells: a sorted CD56 or NKG2C T cell subset, CD4+ or CD8+ T cells, or bulk PBMC T cells (not recorded which). The receptor source for this set is a woman aged 18-69 years in good health.

V usage is TRBV7-2 and J usage is TRBJ2-1. CDR3 length: 13 residues. Germline loops: CDR1 SGHTA, CDR2 FQGNSA. The CDR3 spells CASSPEVYNEQFF.

The chain joins TRBV10-3 to TRBJ1-5. This CDR3 comprises 13 residues. CDR1 and CDR2 (germline): ENHRY, SYGVKD. The CDR3 here is CAISAEAHQPQHF.

The chain couples TRBV21-1 to TRBJ2-2; TCRdb picks TRBD2, but there is no DNA to check that call. TRBV21-1 is shown as a pseudogene. This CDR3 region has 17 residues. This CDR3 is CASSPYLAGGGTGELFF.

The genes are TRBV7-9 and TRBJ1-5. Looked up from germline, CDR1 is SEHNR and CDR2 is FQNEAQ (reference sequence). The CDR3 contains 16 residues. The CDR3 loop is CASSHLDGLHNQPQHF.

The chain recombines TRBV6-1 with TRBJ2-5. Germline V gives CDR1 MNHNS, CDR2 SASEGT. The CDR3 is 14 amino acids. CDR3 in amino acids: CASSEAEYQETQYF.

This chain connects TRBV10-3 to TRBJ1-5. Germline V lookup: CDR1 ENHRY, CDR2 SYGVKD. The CDR3 spans 13 residues. The CDR3 is CATRQGPNQPQHF.

V gene TRBV24-1 combines with J gene TRBJ1-2. Germline-derived CDR1 and CDR2 are KGHDR and SFDVKD. This CDR3 has 14 amino acids. The CDR3 protein is CATSDHKSGYGYTF.

This chain joins TRBV27 and TRBJ2-5; lacking DNA, the TRBD1 call made by TCRdb goes unchecked. The length of the CDR3 is 15 residues. Germline CDR1 MNHEY, CDR2 SMNVEV (reference sequence). CDR3: CASSFQGSLGETQYF.

This chain uses TRBV6-5 with TRBJ2-3; checking the TCRdb D call of TRBD2 is not possible without DNA. The CDR3 has 14 residues. Looked up from germline, CDR1 is MNHEY and CDR2 is SVGAGI. CDR3 protein: CASSYGGSTDTQYF.

V gene TRBV5-1 combines with J gene TRBJ1-2. The germline gives CDR1 SGHRS, CDR2 YFSETQ. The CDR3 extends over 13 amino acids. CDR3 loop: CASSDPTAGGYTF.

The chain is built from TRBV3-1 and TRBJ2-7; the TCRdb D gene call, TRBD1, has no DNA to confirm it. The CDR3 loop spans 14 amino acids. Germline CDR1 LGHDT, CDR2 YNNKEL (reference sequence). CDR3 residues: CASHYGTAPYEQYF.

The chain recombines TRBV20-1 with TRBJ1-4. Germline CDR1 DFQATT, CDR2 SNEGSKA (reference sequence). The CDR3 runs 19 residues. This chain's CDR3 is CSARTIGGARHATNEKLFF.

CDR3 region: CASEASGGNEQFF. The V and J genes are TRBV3-1 and TRBJ2-1; the TCRdb D gene call, TRBD2, has no DNA to confirm it. The CDR3 spans 13 residues. Germline V gives CDR1 LGHDT, CDR2 YNNKEL (reference sequence).